This T cell receptor beta chain is from a study of T cell responses to AZD1222 COVID-19 vaccine. A word on this clone: Its matching antigen is unknown.

Some clones are missing from TCRdb's copy, which holds only in-frame ones; the method was immunoSEQ multiplex PCR. The data hold around 140,000 clones, with about 90% observed a single time. Study-wide results and limits: The peak T cell response came first, and repertoires were sampled only after it. The donor cohort was predominantly white British with a female majority, and clonal diversity may have been underestimated.

CDR1 is MDHEN and CDR2 is SYDVKM in the germline V gene. V lost 4 bases and J lost 7; bases outside the gene matches: 16. This CDR3 is 16 amino acids long. This clonotype was obtained from an adult who received the AZD1222 COVID-19 vaccine. The starting material was peripheral blood, obtained 28 days after the second AZD1222 dose. This rearrangement joins TRBV28 to TRBJ2-7, with TRBD1 matching 7 bases. The CDR3 DNA follows: TGTGCCAGCAGTTCTCCCGGGACAGCCACCTTCTTAGAGCAGTACTTC. Translation: CASSSPGTATFLEQYF.